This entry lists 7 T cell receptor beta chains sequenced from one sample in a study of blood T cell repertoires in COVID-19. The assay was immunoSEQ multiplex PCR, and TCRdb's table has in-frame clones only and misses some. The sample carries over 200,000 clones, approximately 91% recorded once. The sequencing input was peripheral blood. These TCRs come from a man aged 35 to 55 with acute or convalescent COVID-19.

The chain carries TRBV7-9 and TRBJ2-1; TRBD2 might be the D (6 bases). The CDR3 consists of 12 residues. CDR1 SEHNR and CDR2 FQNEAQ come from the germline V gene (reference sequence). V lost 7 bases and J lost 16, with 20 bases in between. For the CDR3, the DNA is TGTGCCAGCACCCTGGACTGGGACTTCATTTTCTTC. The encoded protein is CASTLDWDFIFF.

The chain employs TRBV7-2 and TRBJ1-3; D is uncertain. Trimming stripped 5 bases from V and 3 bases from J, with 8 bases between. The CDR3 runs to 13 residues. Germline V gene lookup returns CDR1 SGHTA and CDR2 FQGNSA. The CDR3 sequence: CASSNGLGNTIYF. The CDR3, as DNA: TGTGCCAGCAGCAACGGACTTGGAAACACCATATATTTT.

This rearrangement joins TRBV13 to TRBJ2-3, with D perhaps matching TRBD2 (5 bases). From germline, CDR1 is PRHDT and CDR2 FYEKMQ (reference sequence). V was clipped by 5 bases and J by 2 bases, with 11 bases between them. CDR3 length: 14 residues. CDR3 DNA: TGTGCCAGCAGCCTTCGGACTCTCACAGATACGCAGTATTTT. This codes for CASSLRTLTDTQYF.

CDR3 bases: TGTGCCTGGGTCCACAGGGGTCTGGAAGGGAACACTGAAGCTTTCTTT. It specifies CAWVHRGLEGNTEAFF. The chain combines TRBV30 with TRBJ1-1; 7 nucleotides align to TRBD1. The CDR3 spans 16 residues. The germline V gene encodes CDR1 GTSNPN and CDR2 SVGIG (reference sequence). With V trimmed by 5 bases and J by 1 base, 13 bases remained unmatched. Based on the CDR3 plus reference TRBV30 and TRBJ1-1, the full variable domain is SQTIHQWPATLVQPVGSPLSLECTVEGTSNPNLYWYRQAAGRGLQLLFYSVGIGQISSEVPQNLSASRPQDRQFILSSKKLLLSDSGFYLCAWVHRGLEGNTEAFFGQGTRLTVV.

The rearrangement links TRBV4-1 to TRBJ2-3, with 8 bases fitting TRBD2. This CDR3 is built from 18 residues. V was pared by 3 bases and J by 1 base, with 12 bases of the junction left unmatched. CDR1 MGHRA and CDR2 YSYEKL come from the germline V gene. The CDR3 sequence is CASSHNLLSTSGTDTQYF. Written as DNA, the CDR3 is TGCGCCAGCAGCCATAACCTCCTGTCGACTAGCGGCACAGATACGCAGTATTTT.

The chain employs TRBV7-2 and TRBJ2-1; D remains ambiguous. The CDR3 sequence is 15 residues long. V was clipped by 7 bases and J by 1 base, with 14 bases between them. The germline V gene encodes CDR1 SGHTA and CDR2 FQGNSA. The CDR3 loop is CASTPRVNSYNEQFF. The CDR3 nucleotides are TGTGCCAGCACCCCGCGCGTGAATTCCTACAATGAGCAGTTCTTC.

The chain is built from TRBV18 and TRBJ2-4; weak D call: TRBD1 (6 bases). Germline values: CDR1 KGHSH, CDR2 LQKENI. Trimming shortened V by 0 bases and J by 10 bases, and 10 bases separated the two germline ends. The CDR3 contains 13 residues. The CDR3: CASSPPGHSIQYF. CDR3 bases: TGTGCCAGCTCACCACCGGGACATTCTATTCAGTACTTC.